This T cell receptor (beta chain) comes out of a study of T-cell memory formation after mild COVID-19. Whole-study context: The TCR clusters were mostly specific to one donor. Study conclusions and caveats: While clones contracting from day 15 to 85 were balanced between CD4 and CD8, later expanders leaned CD4+.

This clonotype was observed at least ten times. The antigen remains undetermined. Libraries for TCRalpha and TCRbeta carried sample barcodes and unique molecular identifiers via 5'RACE. TCRdb used MiXCR to reprocess the 5' RACE reads, holding one entry per CDR3 protein. The data show roughly 450,000 distinct CDR3 sequences, about 20% seen once. Trimming took off 0 bases at V and 6 bases at J, with 12 bases between the two ends. The CDR3 is made up of 14 amino acids. CDR1 DFQATT and CDR2 SNEGSKA come from the germline V gene (reference sequence). The chain couples TRBV20-1 to TRBJ2-1, with a possible D match to TRBD1 (5 bases). The sample taken for sequencing was PBMCs or a T cell subset sorted from them (not recorded which). The TCR sequence derives from an adult woman who had mild COVID-19 (a few samples of this study predate the infection). Cell type and time point are not known. In nucleotides, the CDR3 is TGCAGTGCTAGAGATGGAAGGGGATCCAATGAGCAGTTCTTC. Protein sequence: CSARDGRGSNEQFF.